This T cell receptor (beta chain) was sequenced for a study of CD8 T cells in ankylosing spondylitis. Regarding the study as a whole: Several of the motif variants were reported before in synovial fluid and blood from reactive arthritis.

Via MiXCR, TCRdb re-called the 5' RACE reads, giving one row per CDR3 protein. The sample contains approximately 30,000 distinct CDR3 sequences, roughly 7.9% of which appear only once. Trimming shortened V by 0 bases and J by 0 bases, and 9 bases separated the two germline ends. Germline V gene data show CDR1 as DFQATT and CDR2 as SNEGSKA (reference sequence). This CDR3 has 15 amino acids. Of note for this clonotype: What it binds is not known.

The source material was blood, either unsorted or a sorted T cell fraction (not recorded which). The TCR sequence derives from a male donor with ankylosing spondylitis or in good health (not recorded which). The J gene is TRBJ1-5, the V gene TRBV20-1; D gene uncertain. For the CDR3, the DNA is TGCAGTGCTAGAGATCCGGGATATAGCAATCAGCCCCAGCATTTT. Translated, it gives CSARDPGYSNQPQHF.